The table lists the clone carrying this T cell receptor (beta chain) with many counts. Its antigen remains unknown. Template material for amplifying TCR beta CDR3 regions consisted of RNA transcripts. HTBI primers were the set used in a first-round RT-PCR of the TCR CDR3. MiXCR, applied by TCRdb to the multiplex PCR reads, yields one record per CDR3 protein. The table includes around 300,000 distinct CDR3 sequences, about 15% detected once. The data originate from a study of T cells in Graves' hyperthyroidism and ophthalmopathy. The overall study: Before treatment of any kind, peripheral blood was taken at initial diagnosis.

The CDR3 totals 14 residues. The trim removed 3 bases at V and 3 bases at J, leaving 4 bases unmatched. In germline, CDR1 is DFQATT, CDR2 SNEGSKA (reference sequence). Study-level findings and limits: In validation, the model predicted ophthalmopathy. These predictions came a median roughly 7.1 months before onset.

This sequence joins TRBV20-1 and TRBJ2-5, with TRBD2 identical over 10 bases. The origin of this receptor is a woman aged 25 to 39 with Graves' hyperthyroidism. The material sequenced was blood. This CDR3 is CSARGGLAEETQYF. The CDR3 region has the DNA TGCAGTGCTAGGGGCGGACTAGCGGAAGAGACCCAGTACTTC.